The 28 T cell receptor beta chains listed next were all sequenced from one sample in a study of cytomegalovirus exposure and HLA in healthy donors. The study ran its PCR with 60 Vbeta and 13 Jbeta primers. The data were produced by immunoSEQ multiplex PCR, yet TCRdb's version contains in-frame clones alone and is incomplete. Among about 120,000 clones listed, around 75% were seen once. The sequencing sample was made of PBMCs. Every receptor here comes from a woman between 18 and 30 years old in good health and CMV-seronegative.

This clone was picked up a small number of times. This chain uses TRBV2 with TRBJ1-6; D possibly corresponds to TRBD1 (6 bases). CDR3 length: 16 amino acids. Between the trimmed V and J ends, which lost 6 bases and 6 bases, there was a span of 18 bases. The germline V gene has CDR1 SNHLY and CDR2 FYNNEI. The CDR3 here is CASSSGTPRSNSPLHF. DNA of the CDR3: TGTGCCAGCAGCTCCGGGACACCCCGATCTAATTCACCCCTCCACTTT.

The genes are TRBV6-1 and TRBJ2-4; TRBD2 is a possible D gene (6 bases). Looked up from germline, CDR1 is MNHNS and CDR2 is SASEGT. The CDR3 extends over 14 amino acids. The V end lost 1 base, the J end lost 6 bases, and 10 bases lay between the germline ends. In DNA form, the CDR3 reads TGTGCCAGCAGTGAAGTTCGGGGGATAAACATTCAGTACTTC. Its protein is CASSEVRGINIQYF.

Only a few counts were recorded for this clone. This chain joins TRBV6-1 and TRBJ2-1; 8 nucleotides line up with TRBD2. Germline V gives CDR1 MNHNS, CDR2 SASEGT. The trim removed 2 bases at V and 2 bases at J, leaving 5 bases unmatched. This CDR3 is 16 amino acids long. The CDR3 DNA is TGTGCCAGCAGTGAATCAGCGGGGGCTCCCTACAATGAGCAGTTCTTC. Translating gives CASSESAGAPYNEQFF.

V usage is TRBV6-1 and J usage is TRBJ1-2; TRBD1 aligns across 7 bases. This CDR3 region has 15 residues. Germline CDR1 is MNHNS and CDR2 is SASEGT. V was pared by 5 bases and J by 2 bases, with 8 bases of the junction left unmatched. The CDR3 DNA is TGTGCCAGCAGTTCGGAGTGGGGACAGAACTATGGCTACACCTTC. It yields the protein CASSSEWGQNYGYTF.

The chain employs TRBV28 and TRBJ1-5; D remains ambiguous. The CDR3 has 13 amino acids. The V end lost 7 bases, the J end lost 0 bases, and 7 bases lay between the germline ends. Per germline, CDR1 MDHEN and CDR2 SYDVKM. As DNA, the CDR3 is TGTGCCAGCACGTCTACTAGCAATCAGCCCCAGCATTTT. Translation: CASTSTSNQPQHF.

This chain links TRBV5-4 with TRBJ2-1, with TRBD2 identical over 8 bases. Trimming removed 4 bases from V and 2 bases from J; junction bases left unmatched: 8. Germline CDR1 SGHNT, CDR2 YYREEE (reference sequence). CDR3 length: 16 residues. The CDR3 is CASSHLSRGAYNEQFF. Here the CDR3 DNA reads TGTGCCAGCAGCCATCTTTCGCGGGGGGCCTACAATGAGCAGTTCTTC.

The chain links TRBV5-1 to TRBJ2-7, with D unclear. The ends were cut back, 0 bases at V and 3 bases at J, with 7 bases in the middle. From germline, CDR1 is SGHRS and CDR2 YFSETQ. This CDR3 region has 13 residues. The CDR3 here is CASSLGRIYEQYV. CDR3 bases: TGCGCCAGCAGCTTGGGGCGGATCTACGAGCAGTACGTC.

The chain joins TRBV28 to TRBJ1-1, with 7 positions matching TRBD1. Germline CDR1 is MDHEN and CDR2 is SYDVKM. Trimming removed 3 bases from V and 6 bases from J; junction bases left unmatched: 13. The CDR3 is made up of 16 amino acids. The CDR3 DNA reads TGTGCCAGCAGTTTGGGACCTACAGGGGATTCTCCTGAAGCTTTCTTT. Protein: CASSLGPTGDSPEAFF.

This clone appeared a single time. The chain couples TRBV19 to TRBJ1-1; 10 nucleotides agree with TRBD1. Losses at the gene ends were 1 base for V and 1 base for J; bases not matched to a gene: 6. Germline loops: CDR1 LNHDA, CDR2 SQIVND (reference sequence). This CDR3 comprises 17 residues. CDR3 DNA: TGTGCCAGTAGTATAGGGACAGGGGGGGTCAAGAACACTGAAGCTTTCTTT. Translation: CASSIGTGGVKNTEAFF. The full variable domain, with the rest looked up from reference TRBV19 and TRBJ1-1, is DGGITQSPKYLFRKEGQNVTLSCEQNLNHDAMYWYRQDPGQGLRLIYYSQIVNDFQKGDIAEGYSVSREKKESFPLTVTSAQKNPTAFYLCASSIGTGGVKNTEAFFGQGTRLTVV.

CDR3 nucleotide sequence: TGTGCCAGCAGTGGGTGGGGGCTGAACACTGAAGCTTTCTTT. Amino acids: CASSGWGLNTEAFF. The rearrangement joins TRBV6-1 to TRBJ1-1, with TRBD1 as a possible D gene (6 bases). CDR3 length equals 14 residues. Germline CDR1 and CDR2: MNHNS and SASEGT. Trimming took off 4 bases at V and 0 bases at J, with 9 bases between the two ends.

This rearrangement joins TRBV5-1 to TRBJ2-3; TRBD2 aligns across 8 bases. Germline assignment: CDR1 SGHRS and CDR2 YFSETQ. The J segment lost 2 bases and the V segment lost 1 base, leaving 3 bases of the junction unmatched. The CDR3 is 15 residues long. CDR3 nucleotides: TGCGCCAGCAGCTTGAGAGCGGGGGACACAGATACGCAGTATTTT. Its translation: CASSLRAGDTDTQYF.

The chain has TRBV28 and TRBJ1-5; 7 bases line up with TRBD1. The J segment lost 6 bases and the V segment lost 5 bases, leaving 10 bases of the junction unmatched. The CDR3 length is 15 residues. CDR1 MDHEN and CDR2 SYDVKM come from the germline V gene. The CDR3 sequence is CASSRPGQLIQPQHF. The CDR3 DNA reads TGTGCCAGCAGTAGACCGGGACAGCTTATTCAGCCCCAGCATTTT.

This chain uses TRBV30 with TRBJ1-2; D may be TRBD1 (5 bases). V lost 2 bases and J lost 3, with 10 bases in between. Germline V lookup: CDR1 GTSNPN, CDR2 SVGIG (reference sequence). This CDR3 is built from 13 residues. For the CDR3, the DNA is TGTGCCTGGAGTCAGGGAGGGCACTATGGCTACACCTTC. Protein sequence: CAWSQGGHYGYTF.

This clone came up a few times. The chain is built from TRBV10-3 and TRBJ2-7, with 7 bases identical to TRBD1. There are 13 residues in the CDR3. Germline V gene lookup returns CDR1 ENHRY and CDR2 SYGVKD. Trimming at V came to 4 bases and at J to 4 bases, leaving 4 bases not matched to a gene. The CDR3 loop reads CAISGTGTYEQYF. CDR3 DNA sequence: TGTGCCATCAGTGGGACAGGTACTTACGAGCAGTACTTC.

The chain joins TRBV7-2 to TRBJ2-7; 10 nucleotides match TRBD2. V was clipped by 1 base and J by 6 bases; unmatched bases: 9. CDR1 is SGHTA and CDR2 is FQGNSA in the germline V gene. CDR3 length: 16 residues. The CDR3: CASSLERVAGGSEQYF. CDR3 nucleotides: TGTGCCAGCAGCTTAGAACGGGTAGCGGGGGGTAGCGAGCAGTACTTC.

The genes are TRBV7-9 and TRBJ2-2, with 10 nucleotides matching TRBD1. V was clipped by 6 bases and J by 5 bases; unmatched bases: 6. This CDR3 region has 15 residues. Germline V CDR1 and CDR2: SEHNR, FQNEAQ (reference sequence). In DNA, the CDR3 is TGTGCCAGCAGGCGACAGGGGGCGGAAACCGGGGAGCTGTTTTTT. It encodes CASRRQGAETGELFF. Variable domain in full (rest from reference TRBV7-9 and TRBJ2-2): DTGVSQNPRHKITKRGQNVTFRCDPISEHNRLYWYRQTLGQGPEFLTYFQNEAQLEKSRLLSDRFSAERPKGSFSTLEIQRTEQGDSAMYLCASRRQGAETGELFFGEGSRLTVL.

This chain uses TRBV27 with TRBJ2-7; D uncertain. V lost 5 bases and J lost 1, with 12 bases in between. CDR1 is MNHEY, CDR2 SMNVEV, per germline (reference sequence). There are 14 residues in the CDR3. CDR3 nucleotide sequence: TGTGCCAGCAGTCCAAACGGTAGATCCTACGAGCAGTACTTC. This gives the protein CASSPNGRSYEQYF.

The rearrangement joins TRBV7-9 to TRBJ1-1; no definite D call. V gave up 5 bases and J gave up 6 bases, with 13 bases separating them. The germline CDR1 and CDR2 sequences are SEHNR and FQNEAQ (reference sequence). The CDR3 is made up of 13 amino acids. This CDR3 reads CASSTPLTSEAFF. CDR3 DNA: TGTGCCAGCAGCACCCCGCTCACTTCTGAAGCTTTCTTT.

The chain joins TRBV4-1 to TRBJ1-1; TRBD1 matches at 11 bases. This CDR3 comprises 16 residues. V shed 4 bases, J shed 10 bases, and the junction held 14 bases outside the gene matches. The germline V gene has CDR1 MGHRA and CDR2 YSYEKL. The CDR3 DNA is TGCGCCAGCAGCCGAGAGCCGGGACAGGGGGGTCATGGAGCTTTCTTT. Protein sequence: CASSREPGQGGHGAFF.

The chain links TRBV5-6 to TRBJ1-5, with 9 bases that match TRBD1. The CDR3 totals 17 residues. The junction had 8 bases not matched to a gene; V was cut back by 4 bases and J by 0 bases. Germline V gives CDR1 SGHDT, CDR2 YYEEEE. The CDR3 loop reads CASSQTGGAPSNQPQHF. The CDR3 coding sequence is TGTGCCAGCAGCCAAACAGGGGGCGCGCCTAGCAATCAGCCCCAGCATTTT.

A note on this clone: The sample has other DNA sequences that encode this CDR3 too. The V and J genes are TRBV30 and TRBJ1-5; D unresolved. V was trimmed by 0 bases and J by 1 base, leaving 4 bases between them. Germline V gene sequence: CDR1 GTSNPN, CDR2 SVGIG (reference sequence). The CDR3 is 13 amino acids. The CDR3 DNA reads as TGTGCCTGGAGTGTAGCGAGCAATCAGCCCCAGCATTTT. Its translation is CAWSVASNQPQHF.

The CDR3 sequence: CASSYSGQDSGNTIYF. CDR3 bases: TGTGCCAGCAGTTACTCCGGACAGGACTCTGGAAACACCATATATTTT. The V and J genes are TRBV6-5 and TRBJ1-3, with TRBD1 matching 7 bases. V was clipped by 0 bases and J by 0 bases; unmatched bases: 2. The CDR3 sequence is 16 residues long. The germline gives CDR1 MNHEY, CDR2 SVGAGI.

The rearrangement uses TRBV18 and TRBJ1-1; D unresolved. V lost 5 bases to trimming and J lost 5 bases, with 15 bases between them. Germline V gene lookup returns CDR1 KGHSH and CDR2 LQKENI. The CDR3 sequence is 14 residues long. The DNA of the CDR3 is TGTGCCAGCTCAGCAACGAGGGAGTGGACTGAAGCTTTCTTT. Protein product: CASSATREWTEAFF. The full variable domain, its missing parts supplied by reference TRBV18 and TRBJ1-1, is NAGVMQNPRHLVRRRGQEARLRCSPMKGHSHVYWYRQLPEEGLKFMVYLQKENIIDESGMPKERFSAEFPKEGPSILRIQQVVRGDSAAYFCASSATREWTEAFFGQGTRLTVV.

The CDR3 DNA sequence: TGTGCCACCAGCAGGGACGGACAGGATAACGGGGAGCTGTTTTTT. Protein product: CATSRDGQDNGELFF. The chain couples TRBV15 to TRBJ2-2, with 7 positions matching TRBD1. V shed 3 bases, J shed 7 bases, and the junction held 8 bases outside the gene matches. This CDR3 has 15 amino acids. The V gene's germline CDR1 is LNHNV and CDR2 YYDKDF (reference sequence).

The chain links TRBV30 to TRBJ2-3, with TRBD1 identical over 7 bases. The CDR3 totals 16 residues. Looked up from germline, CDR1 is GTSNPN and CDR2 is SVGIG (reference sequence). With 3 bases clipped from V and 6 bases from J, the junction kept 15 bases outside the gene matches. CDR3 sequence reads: CAWSEVLVSGGDTQYF. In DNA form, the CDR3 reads TGTGCCTGGAGCGAAGTTCTGGTTTCAGGGGGTGATACGCAGTATTTT.

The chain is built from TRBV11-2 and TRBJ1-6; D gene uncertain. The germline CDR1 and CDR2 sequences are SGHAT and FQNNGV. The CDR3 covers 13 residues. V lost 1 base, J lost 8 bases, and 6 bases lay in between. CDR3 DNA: TGTGCCAGCAGCTTAGTGTCAGATTCACCCCTCCACTTT. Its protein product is CASSLVSDSPLHF.

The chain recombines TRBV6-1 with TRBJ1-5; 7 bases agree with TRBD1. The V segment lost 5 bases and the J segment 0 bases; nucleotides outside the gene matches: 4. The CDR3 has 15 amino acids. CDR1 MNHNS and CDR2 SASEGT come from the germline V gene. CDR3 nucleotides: TGTGCCAGCAGTATCGGACAGGTTAGCAATCAGCCCCAGCATTTT. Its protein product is CASSIGQVSNQPQHF.

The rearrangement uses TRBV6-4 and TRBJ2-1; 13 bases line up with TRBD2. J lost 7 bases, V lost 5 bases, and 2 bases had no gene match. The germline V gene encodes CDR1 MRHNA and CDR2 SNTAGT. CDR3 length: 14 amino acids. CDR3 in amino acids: CASSTSGGANEQFF. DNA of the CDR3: TGTGCCAGCAGTACTAGCGGGGGGGCGAATGAGCAGTTCTTC.